The source of this T cell receptor beta chain is a study of blood T cell repertoires in COVID-19. Produced via immunoSEQ multiplex PCR; TCRdb's table is partial and in-frame only. The sample contains 70,000 to 85,000 clones, 82% of which appear only once. CDR1 is MDHEN, CDR2 SYDVKM, per germline. V lost 6 bases and J lost 4, with 19 bases in between. The CDR3 consists of 15 residues. This clone was seen a single time. This chain uses TRBV28 with TRBJ2-7; D is perhaps TRBD2 (7 bases). The source is a human donor in a cohort sampled during active COVID-19. The specimen was peripheral blood. For the CDR3, the DNA is TGTGCCAGCAGCCGCCTGGGAGGGGGTGTGTACGAGCAGTACTTC. This sequence encodes CASSRLGGGVYEQYF.